This record covers a single T cell receptor beta chain. Its antigen is undetermined. CDR1 is SGHRS and CDR2 is YFSETQ in the germline V gene. Trimming took off 1 base at V and 5 bases at J, with 16 bases between the two ends. CDR3 size: 15 residues. The source of the sample is a study of T cells in Graves' hyperthyroidism and ophthalmopathy. Regarding the study as a whole: Blood held most thyroid clonotypes expanded above 0.001 frequency.

TCR beta CDR3 region amplification was performed from RNA transcripts. TCR CDR3 regions were first amplified by RT-PCR with HTBI primers. Each CDR3 protein is one row after TCRdb ran MiXCR on the multiplex PCR reads. Among about 380,000 distinct CDR3 sequences listed, about 14% were seen once. The chain joins TRBV5-1 to TRBJ2-7, with D possibly TRBD1 on 6 matching bases. This sequence originates from a woman aged 60 to 75 with Graves' hyperthyroidism. The sequenced material came from blood. The CDR3: CASSLSSLGTNEQYF. Written as DNA, the CDR3 is TGCGCCAGCAGCTTGTCAAGTTTAGGGACAAACGAGCAGTACTTC.